The clone carrying this T cell receptor beta chain was counted once. What it recognizes is unknown. These data belong to a study of shared clonotypes between healthy human individuals. Whole-study results and caveats: Naive CD4 clonotypes were shared across a handful of donors at around 5%.

Generated by immunoSEQ multiplex PCR, the TCRdb table keeps only in-frame clones and is missing some. Of millions of clones in the sample, roughly 92% were seen once. V lost 4 bases to trimming and J lost 4 bases, with 16 bases between them. This CDR3 region has 15 residues. Per the germline V gene, CDR1 is LNHDA and CDR2 is SQIVND (reference sequence). This TCR came from a man aged 18 to 30 in good health. The rearrangement links TRBV19 to TRBJ1-1; D may be TRBD1 (6 bases). The sequenced sample consisted of naive CD4+ T cells sorted from blood. Subset meaning: CD45RA+ positively selected. CDR3 region: CASSSSGVRTTEAFF. The CDR3 bases are TGTGCCAGTAGTAGTTCAGGGGTCCGGACCACTGAAGCTTTCTTT. Variable domain in full (rest from reference TRBV19 and TRBJ1-1): DGGITQSPKYLFRKEGQNVTLSCEQNLNHDAMYWYRQDPGQGLRLIYYSQIVNDFQKGDIAEGYSVSREKKESFPLTVTSAQKNPTAFYLCASSSSGVRTTEAFFGQGTRLTVV.